These T cell receptor beta chains were read from a single sample in a study of blood T cell repertoires in COVID-19. Assay used: immunoSEQ multiplex PCR; TCRdb lists only in-frame clones, some missing. The table shows some 240,000 clones, with 75% to 85% occurring only once. Sequencing input: peripheral blood. These TCRs come from a human donor in a cohort sampled during active COVID-19. Each CDR3 is given without its conserved first and last residue. D genes are given only for firm matches. Clone size is given for some rows only: seen once, a few or many times, or a class if the clone is expanded.

D | J | length | V | size | CDR3
TRBD1 | TRBJ1-1 | 11 | TRBV30 | . | AFGQALNTEAF
TRBD2 | TRBJ2-7 | 9 | TRBV14 | . | ASSPGLAQY
. | TRBJ2-7 | 14 | TRBV15 | . | ATSRDRAGVPLEQY
TRBD1 | TRBJ2-5 | 11 | TRBV6-5 | few | ASIRQGRETQY
. | TRBJ1-4 | 13 | TRBV6-4 | . | ASRRTDATNEKLF
TRBD2 | TRBJ2-1 | 16 | TRBV29-1 | . | SVEDLNIAGRTYNEQF
. | TRBJ1-1 | 11 | TRBV11-2 | . | ASSLDQTSEAF
TRBD1 | TRBJ1-3 | 12 | TRBV7-9 | . | ASRDRQGQNTIY
. | TRBJ1-2 | 12 | TRBV5-4 | . | ASSQGHLNYGYT
. | TRBJ1-2 | 14 | TRBV4-2 | few | ASSQGGGGLNYGYT
TRBD2 | TRBJ2-1 | 16 | TRBV15 | . | ATSRDKGAGGTYNEQF
TRBD1 | TRBJ1-4 | 13 | TRBV24-1 | . | ATSEHRGRYEKLF
TRBD1 | TRBJ2-5 | 13 | TRBV4-3 | . | ASSPGQAPRQTQY
TRBD1 | TRBJ1-3 | 13 | TRBV19 | . | ASIDRASSGNTIY
TRBD2 | TRBJ2-5 | 14 | TRBV4-2 | . | ASSQASGGIQETQY
TRBD1 | TRBJ2-5 | 15 | TRBV5-6 | . | ASSSRTGGLSIETQY
. | TRBJ2-1 | 15 | TRBV10-3 | . | AISESRAGFVYNEQF
TRBD2 | TRBJ2-1 | 13 | TRBV19 | few | ASSIDSGRAGEQF
. | TRBJ1-1 | 12 | TRBV18 | . | ASSPRREATEAF
TRBD1 | TRBJ1-3 | 15 | TRBV4-2 | . | ASSQDGTGDSGNTIY
TRBD2 | TRBJ2-1 | 16 | TRBV6-1 | . | ASSEAWGGAGTRNEQF
. | TRBJ2-7 | 12 | TRBV7-2 | . | ASSSPYGTGEQY
TRBD2 | TRBJ2-1 | 14 | TRBV20-1 | . | SASSIRLAGVGEQF
TRBD1 | TRBJ2-1 | 13 | TRBV6-5 | . | ASRQGAEGGNEQF
TRBD1 | TRBJ1-4 | 12 | TRBV7-9 | . | ASSPGTGAEKLF
TRBD1 | TRBJ1-2 | 11 | TRBV11-2 | . | ASSSTGGTGYT
. | TRBJ2-1 | 7 | TRBV6-9 | . | ANGDEQF
TRBD1 | TRBJ1-4 | 13 | TRBV15 | few | ATSRYRGLKEKLF
TRBD2 | TRBJ2-7 | 13 | TRBV19 | . | ASSISHGGTYEQY
TRBD2 | TRBJ2-2 | 13 | TRBV29-1 | . | SVRGLVGNTGELF
. | TRBJ2-1 | 12 | TRBV9 | . | ASNKEGRSDEQF
. | TRBJ2-3 | 13 | TRBV7-2 | few | ASSPETGFAGTQY
. | TRBJ1-1 | 10 | TRBV3-1/TRBV3-2 | . | ASSQMTTEAF
. | TRBJ2-7 | 11 | TRBV5-1 | once | ASSLEWLGVQY
. | TRBJ2-7 | 11 | TRBV18 | once | ASSPRVDSVFY
TRBD2 | TRBJ2-7 | 14 | TRBV7-2 | once | ASSFGLAGSDYEQY
TRBD1 | TRBJ1-2 | 10 | TRBV4-2 | few | ASSLRDSGYT
TRBD1 | TRBJ2-2 | 12 | TRBV10-1 | . | ASIGQGETGELF
TRBD1 | TRBJ1-4 | 14 | TRBV5-1 | . | ASSWTGVSTNEKLF
. | TRBJ1-2 | 12 | TRBV4-2 | once | ASSQGAEGYGYT
. | TRBJ2-7 | 12 | TRBV5-1 | once | ASSSRLSSYEQY
. | TRBJ2-5 | 14 | TRBV28 | . | ASSLFGLPGQETQY
TRBD1 | TRBJ1-5 | 14 | TRBV11-3 | . | ASSLDVRRGVQPQH
TRBD2 | TRBJ2-5 | 12 | TRBV11-1 | . | ASSLGLTEGTQY
. | TRBJ1-4 | 13 | TRBV15 | . | ATSRATGSNEKLF
. | TRBJ2-1 | 8 | TRBV20-1 | . | SANSPEQF
TRBD1 | TRBJ1-1 | 16 | TRBV5-8 | . | ASSLAFGTGSSNTEAF
. | TRBJ2-7 | 14 | TRBV28 | . | ASSLAQGMGLYEQY
. | TRBJ2-3 | 17 | TRBV3-1/TRBV3-2 | . | ASKSSAGRALGDTDTQY
. | TRBJ1-1 | 13 | TRBV7-8 | . | ASSLRPTEPTEAF
. | TRBJ1-2 | 13 | TRBV19 | many | ASSLETGIIYGYT
TRBD1 | TRBJ1-2 | 13 | TRBV5-4 | once | ASSQVRQGAFGYT
. | TRBJ1-1 | 10 | TRBV7-8 | many | ASSSQGLGAF